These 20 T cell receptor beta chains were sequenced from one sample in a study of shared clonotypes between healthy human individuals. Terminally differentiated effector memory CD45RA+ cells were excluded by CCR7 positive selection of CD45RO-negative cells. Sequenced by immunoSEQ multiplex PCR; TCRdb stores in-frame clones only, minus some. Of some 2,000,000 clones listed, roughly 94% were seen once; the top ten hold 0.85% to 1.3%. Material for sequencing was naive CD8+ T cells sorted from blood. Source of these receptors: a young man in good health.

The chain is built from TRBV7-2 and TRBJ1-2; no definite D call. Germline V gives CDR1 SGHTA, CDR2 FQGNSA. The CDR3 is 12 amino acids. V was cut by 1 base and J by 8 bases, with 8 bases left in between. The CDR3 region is CASSLDSTGYTF. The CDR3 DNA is TGTGCCAGCAGCTTAGACAGTACCGGCTACACCTTC. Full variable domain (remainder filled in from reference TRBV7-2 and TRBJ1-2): GAGVSQSPSNKVTEKGKDVELRCDPISGHTALYWYRQSLGQGLEFLIYFQGNSAPDKSGLPSDRFSAERTGGSVSTLTIQRTQQEDSAVYLCASSLDSTGYTFGSGTRLTVV.

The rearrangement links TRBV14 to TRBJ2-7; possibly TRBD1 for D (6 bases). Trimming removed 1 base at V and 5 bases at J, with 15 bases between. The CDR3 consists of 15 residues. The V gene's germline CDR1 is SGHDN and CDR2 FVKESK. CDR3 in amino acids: CASSQGTVYPHEQYF. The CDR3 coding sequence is TGTGCCAGCAGCCAAGGGACAGTCTATCCCCACGAGCAGTACTTC.

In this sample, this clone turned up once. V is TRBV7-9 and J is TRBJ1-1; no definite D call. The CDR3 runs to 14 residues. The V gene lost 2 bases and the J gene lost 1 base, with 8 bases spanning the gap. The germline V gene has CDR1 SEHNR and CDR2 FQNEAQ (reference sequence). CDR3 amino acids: CASSLMTTNTEAFF. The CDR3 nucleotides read TGTGCCAGCAGCTTAATGACGACGAACACTGAAGCTTTCTTT.

CDR3 nucleotides: TGCAGCGTTCTCCCCGCGGTCGCTTACAATGAGCAGTTCTTC. Translated, it gives CSVLPAVAYNEQFF. The chain employs TRBV29-1 and TRBJ2-1; D is unresolved. The germline gives CDR1 SQVTM, CDR2 ANQGSEA. V dropped 5 bases and J dropped 4 bases, with 15 bases sitting between them. The CDR3 extends over 14 amino acids.

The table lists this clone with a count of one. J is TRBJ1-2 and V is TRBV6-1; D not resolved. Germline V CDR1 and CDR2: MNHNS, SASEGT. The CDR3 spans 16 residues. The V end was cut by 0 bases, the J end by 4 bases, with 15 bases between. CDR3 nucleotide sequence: TGTGCCAGCAGTGAAGCCTCGATCTCTCTGGGCTATGGCTACACCTTC. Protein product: CASSEASISLGYGYTF.

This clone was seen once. CDR3 DNA: TGTGCCAGCAACGGTAGGGCGGGGACTACCCAAGAGACCCAGTACTTC. Translation gives CASNGRAGTTQETQYF. This chain links TRBV2 with TRBJ2-5, with 7 bases matching TRBD2. Unmatched junction bases numbered 12, after V lost 7 bases and J lost 1 base. The CDR3 runs 16 residues. Germline assignment: CDR1 SNHLY and CDR2 FYNNEI.

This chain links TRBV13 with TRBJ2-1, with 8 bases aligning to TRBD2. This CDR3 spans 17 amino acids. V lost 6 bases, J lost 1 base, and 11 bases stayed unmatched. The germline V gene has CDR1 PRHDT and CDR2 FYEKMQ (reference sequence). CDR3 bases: TGTGCCAGCAGTAGCGGGACCCTAGGCGTTTCCTACAATGAGCAGTTCTTC. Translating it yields CASSSGTLGVSYNEQFF.

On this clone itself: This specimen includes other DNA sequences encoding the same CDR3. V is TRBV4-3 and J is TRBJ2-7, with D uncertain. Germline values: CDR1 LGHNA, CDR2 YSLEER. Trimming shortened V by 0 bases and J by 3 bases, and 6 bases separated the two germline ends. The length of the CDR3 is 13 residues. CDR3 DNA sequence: TGCGCCAGCAGCCAAGACCGCGGCTACGAGCAGTACTTC. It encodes CASSQDRGYEQYF.

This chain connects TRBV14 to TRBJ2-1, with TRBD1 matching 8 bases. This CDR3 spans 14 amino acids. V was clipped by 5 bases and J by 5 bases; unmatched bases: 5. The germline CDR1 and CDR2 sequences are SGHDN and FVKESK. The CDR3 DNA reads TGTGCCAGCAGCGGACAGGGAGAGCACAATGAGCAGTTCTTC. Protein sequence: CASSGQGEHNEQFF. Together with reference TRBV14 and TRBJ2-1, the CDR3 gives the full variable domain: EAGVTQFPSHSVIEKGQTVTLRCDPISGHDNLYWYRRVMGKEIKFLLHFVKESKQDESGMPNNRFLAERTGGTYSTLKVQPAELEDSGVYFCASSGQGEHNEQFFGPGTRLTVL.

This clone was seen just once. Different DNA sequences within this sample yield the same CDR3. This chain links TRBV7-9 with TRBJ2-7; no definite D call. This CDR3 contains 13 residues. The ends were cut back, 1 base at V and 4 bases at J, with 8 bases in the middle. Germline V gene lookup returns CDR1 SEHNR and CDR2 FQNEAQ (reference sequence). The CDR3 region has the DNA TGTGCCAGCAGCTTAGGAGCCCCATACGAGCAGTACTTC. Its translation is CASSLGAPYEQYF.

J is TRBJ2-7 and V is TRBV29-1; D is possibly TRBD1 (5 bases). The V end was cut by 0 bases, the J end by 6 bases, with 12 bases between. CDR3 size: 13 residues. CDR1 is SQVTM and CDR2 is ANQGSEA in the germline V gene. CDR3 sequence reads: CSVEEGLLLEQYF. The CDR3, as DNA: TGCAGCGTTGAAGAGGGGCTACTCCTCGAGCAGTACTTC.

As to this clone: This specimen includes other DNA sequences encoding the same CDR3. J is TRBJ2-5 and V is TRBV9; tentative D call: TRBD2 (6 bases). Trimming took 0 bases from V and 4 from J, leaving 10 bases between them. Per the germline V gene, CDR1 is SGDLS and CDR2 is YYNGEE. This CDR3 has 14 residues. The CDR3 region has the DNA TGTGCCAGCAGCGTAGGTGGGGGGACAGAGACCCAGTACTTC. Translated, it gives CASSVGGGTETQYF.

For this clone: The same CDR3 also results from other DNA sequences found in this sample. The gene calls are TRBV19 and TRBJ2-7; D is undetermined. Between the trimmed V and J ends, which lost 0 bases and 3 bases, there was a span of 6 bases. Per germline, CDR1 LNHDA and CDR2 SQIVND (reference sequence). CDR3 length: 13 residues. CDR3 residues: CASSIDGRYEQYF. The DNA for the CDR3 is TGTGCCAGTAGTATAGATGGCCGCTACGAGCAGTACTTC.

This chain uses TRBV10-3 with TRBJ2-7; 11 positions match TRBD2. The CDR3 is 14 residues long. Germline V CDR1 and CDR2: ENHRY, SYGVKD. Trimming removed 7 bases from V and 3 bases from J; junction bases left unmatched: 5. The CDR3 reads CAIMPSGGYYEQYF. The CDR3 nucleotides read TGTGCCATCATGCCTAGCGGGGGGTACTACGAGCAGTACTTC.

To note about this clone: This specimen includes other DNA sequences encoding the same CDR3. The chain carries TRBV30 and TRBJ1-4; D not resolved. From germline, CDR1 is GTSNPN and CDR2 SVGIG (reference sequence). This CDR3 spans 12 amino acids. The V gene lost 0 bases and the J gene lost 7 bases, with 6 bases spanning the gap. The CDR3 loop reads CAWSVLGEKLFF. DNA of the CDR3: TGTGCCTGGAGTGTACTCGGTGAAAAACTGTTTTTT.

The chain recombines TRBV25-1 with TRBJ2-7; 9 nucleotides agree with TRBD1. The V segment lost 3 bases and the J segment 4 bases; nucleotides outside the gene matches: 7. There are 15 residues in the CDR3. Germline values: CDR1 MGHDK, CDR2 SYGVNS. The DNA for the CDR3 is TGTGCCAGCAGTGACCCCGGGACAGGGAGGTACGAGCAGTACTTC. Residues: CASSDPGTGRYEQYF.

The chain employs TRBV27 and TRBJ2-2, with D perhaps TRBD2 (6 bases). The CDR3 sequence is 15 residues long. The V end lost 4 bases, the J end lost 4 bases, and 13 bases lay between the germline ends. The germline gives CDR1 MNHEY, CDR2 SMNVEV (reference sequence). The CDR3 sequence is CASSSGAGTTGELFF. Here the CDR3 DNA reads TGTGCCAGCAGTTCGGGAGCAGGGACCACCGGGGAGCTGTTTTTT.

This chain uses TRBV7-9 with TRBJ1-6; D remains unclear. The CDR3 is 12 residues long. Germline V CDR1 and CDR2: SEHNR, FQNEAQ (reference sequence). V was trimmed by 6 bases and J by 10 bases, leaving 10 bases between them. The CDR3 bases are TGTGCCAGCAGGTACGAGTGGTCACCCCTCCACTTT. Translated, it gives CASRYEWSPLHF.

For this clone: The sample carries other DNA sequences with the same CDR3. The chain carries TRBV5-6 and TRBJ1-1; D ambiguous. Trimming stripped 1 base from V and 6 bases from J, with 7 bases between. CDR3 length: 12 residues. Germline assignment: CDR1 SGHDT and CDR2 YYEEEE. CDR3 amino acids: CASSLLASEAFF. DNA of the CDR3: TGTGCCAGCAGCTTGTTAGCATCTGAAGCTTTCTTT.

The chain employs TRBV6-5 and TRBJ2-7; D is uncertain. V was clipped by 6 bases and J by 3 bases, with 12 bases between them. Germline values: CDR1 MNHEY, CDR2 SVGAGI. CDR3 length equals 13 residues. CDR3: CASSNGQDYEQYF. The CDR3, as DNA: TGTGCCAGCAGCAACGGGCAGGACTACGAGCAGTACTTC.